In its sample, the clone carrying this T cell receptor (beta chain) is large. The antigen remains undetermined. The sample contains more than one DNA sequence encoding this CDR3. The data derive from a study of cytomegalovirus exposure and HLA in healthy donors. After removal of 2 bases from V and 2 bases from J, the junction contained 2 bases not matched to a gene. Germline CDR1 and CDR2: SGHDT and YYEEEE. This CDR3 spans 15 amino acids. The PCR was carried out with 60 Vbeta primers and 13 Jbeta primers. The assay was immunoSEQ multiplex PCR, and TCRdb's table has in-frame clones only and misses some. There are approximately 75,000 clones in the sample; 65% to 70% occur only once, and roughly 20% lies in the top ten. Whole-study results and caveats: A link between a missense DCLRE1C variant and TCR beta V- and J-gene trimming emerged from a later analysis. The analysis excluded some indistinguishable V segments, including TRBV6-2 and TRBV6-3. The study flagged some 170 TCR beta chains as cytomegalovirus-associated.

The V gene is TRBV5-6, the J gene TRBJ2-1; 9 bases match TRBD1. The sequencing sample was made of PBMCs. The clonotype originates from a man aged 35 to 55 in good health and CMV-seropositive. The CDR3 bases are TGTGCCAGCAGCTTTGGGGACAGGGCCTACAATGAGCAGTTCTTC. It specifies CASSFGDRAYNEQFF.